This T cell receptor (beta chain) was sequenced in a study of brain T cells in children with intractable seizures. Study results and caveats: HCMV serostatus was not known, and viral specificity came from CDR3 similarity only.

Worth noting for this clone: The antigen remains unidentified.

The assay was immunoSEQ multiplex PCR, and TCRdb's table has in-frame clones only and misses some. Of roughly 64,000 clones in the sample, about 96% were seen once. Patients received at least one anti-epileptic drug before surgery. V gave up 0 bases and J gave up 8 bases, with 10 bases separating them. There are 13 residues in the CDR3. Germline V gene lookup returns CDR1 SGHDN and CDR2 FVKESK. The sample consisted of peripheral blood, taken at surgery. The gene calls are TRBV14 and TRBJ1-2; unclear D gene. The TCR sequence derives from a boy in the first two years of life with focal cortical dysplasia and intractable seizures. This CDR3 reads CASSQDGWRGYTF. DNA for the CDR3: TGTGCCAGCAGCCAAGACGGTTGGAGGGGCTACACCTTC.